This is a list of T cell receptor beta chains from one sample in a study of spatial heterogeneity in lung cancer. TCRdb redid the calling of the 5' RACE reads with MiXCR, one entry per CDR3 protein. The repertoire holds 20,000 or so distinct CDR3 sequences, with 10% as singletons. The source material was PBMCs, sampled at follow-up. The receptor set was obtained from a female donor with early-stage non-small cell lung cancer. CDR3s include the opening cysteine and the closing phenylalanine or tryptophan. A D gene is named only where the DNA matches it firmly. Size tells how often a clone was seen (once, few, many) or the class of an expanded clone, and some rows leave it out.

TRBV7-2,many,TRBJ2-3,NA,CASKDYRTDTQYF,TGTGCCAGCAAGGACTATCGGACAGATACGCAGTATTTT
TRBV18,many,TRBJ1-5,NA,CATGRRNDGQPQHF,TGTGCCACGGGACGGCGAAATGATGGTCAGCCCCAGCATTTT
TRBV6-5,many,TRBJ2-1,NA,CASSSHLLAGGHEQFF,TGTGCCAGCAGTTCCCACCTACTTGCAGGGGGGCATGAGCAGTTCTTC
TRBV5-1,many,TRBJ2-1,TRBD2,CASSLEGLAGGGINSYNEQFF,TGCGCCAGCAGCTTGGAGGGACTAGCGGGGGGAGGTATTAATTCCTACAATGAGCAGTTCTTC
TRBV12-3/TRBV12-4,many,TRBJ1-4,NA,CASTQRMGTNNEKLFF,TGTGCCAGCACCCAGAGAATGGGGACCAATAATGAAAAACTGTTTTTT
TRBV7-2,many,TRBJ2-5,TRBD2,CASSLGPGLAGETQYF,TGTGCCAGCAGCTTGGGGCCGGGACTAGCGGGGGAGACCCAGTACTTC
TRBV5-1,NA,TRBJ2-1,NA,CASSWRPNPSYYNEQFF,TGCGCCAGCAGCTGGCGACCCAACCCGAGCTACTACAATGAGCAGTTCTTC
TRBV3-1,few,TRBJ2-7,NA,CASKGQGRPSYEQYF,TGTGCCAGCAAGGGGCAGGGGCGGCCTTCCTACGAGCAGTACTTC
TRBV19,few,TRBJ2-2,NA,CASSIVGGGTGELFF,TGTGCCAGTAGTATAGTAGGCGGTGGTACCGGGGAGCTGTTTTTT
TRBV19,NA,TRBJ1-5,TRBD1,CATEGQGNLNQPQHF,TGTGCCACCGAGGGACAGGGAAACCTCAATCAGCCCCAGCATTTT
TRBV28,many,TRBJ2-7,TRBD1,CASRGTGGKNEQYF,TGTGCCAGCAGAGGGACAGGGGGCAAGAACGAGCAGTACTTC
TRBV15,many,TRBJ2-2,NA,CATSHDSITGELFF,TGTGCCACCAGCCACGACAGCATCACCGGGGAGCTGTTTTTT
TRBV20-1,few,TRBJ2-3,TRBD2,CSAGSSGNTDTQYF,TGCAGTGCGGGATCTAGCGGCAACACAGATACGCAGTATTTT
TRBV5-1,many,TRBJ2-5,NA,CASSLVGETQYF,TGCGCCAGCAGCTTGGTGGGGGAGACCCAGTACTTC
TRBV4-3,many,TRBJ1-2,TRBD1,CASSQDVDGQGVWGYTF,TGCGCCAGCAGCCAAGATGTTGACGGACAGGGCGTCTGGGGCTACACCTTC
TRBV20-1,many,TRBJ1-6,TRBD1,CSALTGRLQSPLHF,TGCAGTGCGCTGACAGGGAGGCTCCAATCACCCCTCCACTTT
TRBV7-2,many,TRBJ2-1,NA,CASSLVGPSSGYNEQFF,TGTGCCAGCAGCTTAGTAGGCCCTAGTTCTGGGTACAATGAGCAGTTCTTC
TRBV9,many,TRBJ2-1,TRBD2,CASSVGGTSVNEQFF,TGTGCCAGCAGCGTAGGCGGGACTAGCGTCAATGAGCAGTTCTTC
TRBV3-1,many,TRBJ2-7,TRBD2,CASSYSGTTYEQYF,TGTGCCAGCAGCTATTCCGGGACTACCTACGAGCAGTACTTC
TRBV5-1,few,TRBJ1-6,TRBD1,CASSLAGTGVNSPLHF,TGCGCCAGCAGCTTGGCAGGGACAGGGGTTAATTCACCCCTCCACTTT
TRBV7-2,many,TRBJ1-6,TRBD1,CASSHGTAHSPLHF,TGTGCCAGCAGCCATGGGACAGCCCATTCACCCCTCCACTTT
TRBV15,NA,TRBJ2-7,NA,CATSRDKVGEQYF,TGTGCCACCAGCAGAGATAAGGTGGGCGAGCAGTACTTC
TRBV6-1,many,TRBJ2-5,TRBD2,CASSEPYSGRAEETQYF,TGTGCCAGCAGTGAACCCTATAGCGGGAGGGCCGAAGAGACCCAGTACTTC
TRBV11-1,many,TRBJ2-3,NA,CASSLAARPSTDTQYF,TGTGCCAGCAGCTTAGCGGCCAGACCTAGCACAGATACGCAGTATTTT
TRBV6-5,many,TRBJ2-7,NA,CASSQIPGPQQHEQYF,TGTGCCAGCAGCCAAATCCCGGGTCCTCAACAACACGAGCAGTACTTC
TRBV2,NA,TRBJ2-3,NA,CAGASRQTDTQYF,TGTGCCGGCGCTTCCCGGCAGACAGATACGCAGTATTTT
TRBV5-5,NA,TRBJ2-3,NA,CASSSIGSTDTQYF,TGTGCCAGCAGCTCAATAGGTAGCACAGATACGCAGTATTTT
TRBV20-1,many,TRBJ1-2,NA,CSARDLRTVYGYTF,TGCAGTGCTAGAGATCTGCGGACAGTCTATGGCTACACCTTC
TRBV19,many,TRBJ2-2,TRBD2,CASSVTSGNTGELFF,TGTGCCAGTAGCGTTACTAGCGGGAACACCGGGGAGCTGTTTTTT
TRBV6-1,many,TRBJ2-7,TRBD2,CASRAGGGEQYF,TGTGCCAGCAGAGCGGGAGGTGGCGAGCAGTACTTC
TRBV29-1,many,TRBJ2-1,NA,CSVGAENEQFF,TGCAGCGTTGGGGCGGAGAATGAGCAGTTCTTC
TRBV20-1,few,TRBJ1-4,TRBD1,CSAREWTGGEKLFF,TGCAGTGCTAGAGAATGGACAGGGGGTGAAAAACTGTTTTTT
TRBV18,many,TRBJ2-7,TRBD1,CASSPTTGGREQYF,TGTGCCAGCTCACCGACAACAGGGGGCCGGGAGCAGTACTTC
TRBV6-2/TRBV6-3,few,TRBJ2-7,TRBD2,CASRSTSGEAYEQYF,TGTGCCAGCAGGAGCACTAGCGGGGAAGCCTACGAGCAGTACTTC
TRBV15,few,TRBJ2-1,TRBD1,CATSGGQGPNEQFF,TGTGCCACCAGCGGTGGACAGGGACCCAATGAGCAGTTCTTC
TRBV11-2,many,TRBJ2-1,TRBD1,CASSFTTGGDEQFF,TGTGCCAGCAGCTTTACGACAGGGGGCGATGAGCAGTTCTTC
TRBV7-2,NA,TRBJ2-4,NA,CASSKGRGDKNIQYF,TGTGCCAGCAGCAAAGGACGCGGAGACAAAAACATTCAGTACTTC
TRBV6-6,many,TRBJ1-1,TRBD1,CASSYLGQAPGEAFF,TGTGCCAGCAGTTATCTAGGACAGGCTCCAGGCGAAGCTTTCTTT
TRBV18,many,TRBJ2-5,NA,CASSRSGTETQYF,TGTGCCAGCTCACGAAGCGGCACGGAGACCCAGTACTTC
TRBV5-1,many,TRBJ2-1,TRBD2,CASSPVGLADYNEQFF,TGCGCCAGCAGCCCGGTTGGACTAGCGGATTACAATGAGCAGTTCTTC
TRBV7-9,many,TRBJ2-7,NA,CASSLGQVRDEQYF,TGTGCCAGCAGCTTAGGACAGGTTCGGGACGAGCAGTACTTC
TRBV29-1,many,TRBJ2-3,TRBD2,CSVVGGRDTDTQYF,TGCAGCGTTGTCGGCGGGAGAGACACAGATACGCAGTATTTT
TRBV28,NA,TRBJ2-1,NA,CASRTYNEQFF,TGTGCCAGCAGAACCTACAATGAGCAGTTCTTC